This T cell receptor (beta chain) is from a study of blood T cell repertoires in COVID-19. Study in general: Acute-phase and convalescent COVID-19 samples originated in the United States, Italy and Spain. Sources were T cells, B-cell-depleted T cells, or PBMCs; the material itself was cDNA or gDNA.

Under the authors' procedure: Amplified reference gene primers provided the basis for estimating nucleated cell counts. The assay was immunoSEQ multiplex PCR, and TCRdb's table has in-frame clones only and misses some. D and trimming were read from the DNA, whereas the V and J calls and clone size are those reported in that table. This repertoire shows under 110,000 clones, about nine tenths found once; its top ten account for around a sixth. The CDR3 contains 16 residues. J was trimmed by 5 bases and V by 0 bases; bases with no gene match: 5. Per the germline V gene, CDR1 is MNHEY and CDR2 is SVGAGI.

The chain employs TRBV6-5 and TRBJ2-2; TRBD1 aligns across 8 bases. The sequenced sample consisted of peripheral blood. This TCR was recovered from a man in his fifties or sixties with acute or convalescent COVID-19. CDR3 loop: CASSYSQGARTGELFF. The CDR3 DNA reads as TGTGCCAGCAGTTACTCGCAGGGGGCTAGAACCGGGGAGCTGTTTTTT.